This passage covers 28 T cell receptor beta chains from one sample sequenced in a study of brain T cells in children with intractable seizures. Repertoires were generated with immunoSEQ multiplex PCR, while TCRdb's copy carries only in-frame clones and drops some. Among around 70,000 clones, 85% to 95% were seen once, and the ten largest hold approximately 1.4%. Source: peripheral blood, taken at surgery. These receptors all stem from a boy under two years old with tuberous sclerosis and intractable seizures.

Here the CDR3 reads CASSYTGLGPTEAFF. CDR3 nucleotides: TGTGCCAGCAGTTATACAGGATTGGGCCCTACTGAAGCTTTCTTT. The chain employs TRBV7-2 and TRBJ1-1, with D perhaps matching TRBD1 (5 bases). Per germline, CDR1 SGHTA and CDR2 FQGNSA. This CDR3 is 15 amino acids long. Trimming removed 6 bases from V and 5 bases from J, with 19 bases in between.

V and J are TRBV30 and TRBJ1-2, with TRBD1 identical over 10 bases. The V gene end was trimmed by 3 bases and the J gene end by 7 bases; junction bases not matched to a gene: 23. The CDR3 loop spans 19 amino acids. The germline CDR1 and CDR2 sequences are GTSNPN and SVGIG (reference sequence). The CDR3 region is CAWRGAWWDRGNYGRGYTF. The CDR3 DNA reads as TGTGCCTGGAGAGGGGCTTGGTGGGACAGGGGAAATTATGGTCGTGGCTACACCTTC.

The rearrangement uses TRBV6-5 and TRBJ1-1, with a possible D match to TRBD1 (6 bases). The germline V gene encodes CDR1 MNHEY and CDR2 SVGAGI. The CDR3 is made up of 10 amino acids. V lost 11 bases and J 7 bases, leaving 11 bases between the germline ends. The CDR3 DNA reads TGTGCCGGACAGAGGGATGAAGCTTTCTTT. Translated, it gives CAGQRDEAFF.

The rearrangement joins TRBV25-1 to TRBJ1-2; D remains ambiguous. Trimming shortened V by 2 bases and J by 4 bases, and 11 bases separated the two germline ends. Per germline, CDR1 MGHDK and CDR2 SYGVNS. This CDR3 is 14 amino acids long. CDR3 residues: CASSERGFPYGYTF. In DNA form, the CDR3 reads TGTGCCAGCAGTGAACGTGGTTTCCCCTATGGCTACACCTTC.

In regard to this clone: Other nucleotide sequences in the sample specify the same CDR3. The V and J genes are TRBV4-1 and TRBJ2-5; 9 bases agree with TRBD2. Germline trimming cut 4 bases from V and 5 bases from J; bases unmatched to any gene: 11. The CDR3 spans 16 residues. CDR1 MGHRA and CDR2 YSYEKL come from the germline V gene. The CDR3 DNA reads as TGCGCCAGCAGCCCTCCAACCGCGGGGGGGCGGGAGACCCAGTACTTC. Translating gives CASSPPTAGGRETQYF.

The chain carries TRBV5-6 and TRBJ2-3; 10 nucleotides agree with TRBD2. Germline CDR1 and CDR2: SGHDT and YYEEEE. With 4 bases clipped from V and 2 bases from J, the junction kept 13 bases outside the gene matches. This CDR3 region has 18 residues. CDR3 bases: TGTGCCAGCAGCAATATCGGGAATCTAGCGGGGGACACAGATACGCAGTATTTT. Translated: CASSNIGNLAGDTDTQYF.

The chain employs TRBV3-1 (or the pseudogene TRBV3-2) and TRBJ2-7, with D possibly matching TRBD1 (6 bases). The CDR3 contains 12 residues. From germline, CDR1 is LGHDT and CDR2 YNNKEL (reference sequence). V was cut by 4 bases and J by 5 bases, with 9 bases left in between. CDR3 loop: CASSRGRHEQYF. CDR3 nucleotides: TGTGCCAGCAGCCGGGGGCGCCACGAGCAGTACTTC.

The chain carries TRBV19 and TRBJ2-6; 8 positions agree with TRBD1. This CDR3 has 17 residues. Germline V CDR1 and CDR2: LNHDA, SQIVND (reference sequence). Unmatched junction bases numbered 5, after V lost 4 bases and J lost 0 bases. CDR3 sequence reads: CASSTQGATSGANVLTF. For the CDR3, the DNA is TGTGCCAGTAGTACCCAGGGGGCCACCTCTGGGGCCAACGTCCTGACTTTC.

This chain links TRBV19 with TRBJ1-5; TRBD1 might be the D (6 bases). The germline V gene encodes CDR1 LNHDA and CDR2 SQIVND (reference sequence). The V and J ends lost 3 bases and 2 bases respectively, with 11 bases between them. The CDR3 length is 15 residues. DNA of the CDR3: TGTGCCAGTAGTATCTCCGGGGGCCGCAATCAGCCCCAGCATTTT. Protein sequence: CASSISGGRNQPQHF.

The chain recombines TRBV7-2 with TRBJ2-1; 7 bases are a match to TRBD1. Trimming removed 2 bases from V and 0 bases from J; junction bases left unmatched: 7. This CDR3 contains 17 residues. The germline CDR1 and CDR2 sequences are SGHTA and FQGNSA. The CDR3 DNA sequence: TGTGCCAGCAGCTTATGGAAGGGGGCAGCCTCCTACAATGAGCAGTTCTTC. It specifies CASSLWKGAASYNEQFF. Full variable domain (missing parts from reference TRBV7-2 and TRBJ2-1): GAGVSQSPSNKVTEKGKDVELRCDPISGHTALYWYRQSLGQGLEFLIYFQGNSAPDKSGLPSDRFSAERTGGSVSTLTIQRTQQEDSAVYLCASSLWKGAASYNEQFFGPGTRLTVL.

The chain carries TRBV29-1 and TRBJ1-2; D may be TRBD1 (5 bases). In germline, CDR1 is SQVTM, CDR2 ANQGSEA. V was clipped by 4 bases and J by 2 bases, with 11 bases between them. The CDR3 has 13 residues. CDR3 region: CSVGGDGNYGYTF. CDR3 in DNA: TGCAGCGTTGGAGGGGACGGAAACTATGGCTACACCTTC.

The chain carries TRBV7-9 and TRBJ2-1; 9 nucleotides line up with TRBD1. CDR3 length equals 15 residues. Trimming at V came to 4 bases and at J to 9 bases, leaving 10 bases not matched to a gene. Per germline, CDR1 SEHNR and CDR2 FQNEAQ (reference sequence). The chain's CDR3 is CASSSGTGTSVEQFF. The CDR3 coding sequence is TGTGCCAGCAGCTCCGGGACAGGGACATCGGTTGAGCAGTTCTTC.

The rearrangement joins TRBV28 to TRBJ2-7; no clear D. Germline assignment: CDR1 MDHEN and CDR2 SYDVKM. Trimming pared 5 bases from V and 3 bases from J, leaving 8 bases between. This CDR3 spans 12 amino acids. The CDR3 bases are TGTGCCAGCAGTCGGTCCCTCTACGAGCAGTACTTC. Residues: CASSRSLYEQYF.

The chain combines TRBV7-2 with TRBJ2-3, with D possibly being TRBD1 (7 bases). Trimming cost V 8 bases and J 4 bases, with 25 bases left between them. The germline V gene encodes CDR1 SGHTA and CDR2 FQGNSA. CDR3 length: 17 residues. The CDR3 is CASPPYGRGEYSDTQYF. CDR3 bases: TGTGCCAGCCCCCCTTACGGCAGGGGGGAATATTCAGATACGCAGTATTTT.

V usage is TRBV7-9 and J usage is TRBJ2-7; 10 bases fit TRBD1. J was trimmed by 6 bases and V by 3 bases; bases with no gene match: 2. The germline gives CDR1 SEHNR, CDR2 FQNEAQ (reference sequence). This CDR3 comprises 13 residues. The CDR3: CASSLDRGGEQYF. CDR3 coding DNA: TGTGCCAGCAGCTTGGACAGGGGGGGCGAGCAGTACTTC.

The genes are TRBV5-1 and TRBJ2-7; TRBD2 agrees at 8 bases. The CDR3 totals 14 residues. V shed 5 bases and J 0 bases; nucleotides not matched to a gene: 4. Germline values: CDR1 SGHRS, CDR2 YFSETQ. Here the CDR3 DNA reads TGCGCCAGCAGAGCGGGAGAAGTCTCCTACGAGCAGTACTTC. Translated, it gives CASRAGEVSYEQYF.

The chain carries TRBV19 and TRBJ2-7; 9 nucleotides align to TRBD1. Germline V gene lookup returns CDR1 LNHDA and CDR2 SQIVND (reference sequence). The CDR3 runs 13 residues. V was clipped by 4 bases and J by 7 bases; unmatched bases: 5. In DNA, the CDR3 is TGTGCCAGTAGTAGGGACAGGGTGGGGGAGCAGTACTTC. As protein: CASSRDRVGEQYF.

The CDR3 DNA follows: TGTGCCAGCTGTATGGGAGGAGACACCGGGGAGCTGTTTTTT. As protein: CASCMGGDTGELFF. The chain links TRBV6-5 to TRBJ2-2; perhaps TRBD2 as D (6 bases). Germline V lookup: CDR1 MNHEY, CDR2 SVGAGI. The CDR3 consists of 14 residues. The V end was cut by 8 bases, the J end by 3 bases, with 13 bases between.

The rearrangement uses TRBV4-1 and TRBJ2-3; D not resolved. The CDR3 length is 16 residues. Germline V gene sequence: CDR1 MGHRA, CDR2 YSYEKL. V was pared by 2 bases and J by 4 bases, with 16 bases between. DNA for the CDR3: TGCGCCAGCAGCCAATCCCCCCCCCTTGGGTCAGATACGCAGTATTTT. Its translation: CASSQSPPLGSDTQYF.

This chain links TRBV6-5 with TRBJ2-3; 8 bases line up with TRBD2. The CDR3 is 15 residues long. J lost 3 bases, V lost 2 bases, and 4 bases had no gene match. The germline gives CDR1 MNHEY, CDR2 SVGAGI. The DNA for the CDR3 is TGTGCCAGCAGTTACGCAGCGGGAGAAACAGATACGCAGTATTTT. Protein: CASSYAAGETDTQYF.

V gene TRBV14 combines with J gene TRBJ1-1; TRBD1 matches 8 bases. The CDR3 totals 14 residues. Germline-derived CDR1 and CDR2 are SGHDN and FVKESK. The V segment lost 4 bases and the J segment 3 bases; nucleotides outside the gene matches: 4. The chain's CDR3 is CASSPLDRDTEAFF. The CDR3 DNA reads TGTGCCAGCAGCCCCCTGGACAGGGACACTGAAGCTTTCTTT. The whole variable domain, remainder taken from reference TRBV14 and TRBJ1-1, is EAGVTQFPSHSVIEKGQTVTLRCDPISGHDNLYWYRRVMGKEIKFLLHFVKESKQDESGMPNNRFLAERTGGTYSTLKVQPAELEDSGVYFCASSPLDRDTEAFFGQGTRLTVV.

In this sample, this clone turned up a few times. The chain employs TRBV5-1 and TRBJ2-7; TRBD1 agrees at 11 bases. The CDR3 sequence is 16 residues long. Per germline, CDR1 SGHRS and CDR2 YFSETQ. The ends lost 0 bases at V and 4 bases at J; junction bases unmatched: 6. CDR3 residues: CASSLDAGQGVYEQYF. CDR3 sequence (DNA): TGCGCCAGCAGCTTGGATGCGGGACAGGGGGTATACGAGCAGTACTTC.

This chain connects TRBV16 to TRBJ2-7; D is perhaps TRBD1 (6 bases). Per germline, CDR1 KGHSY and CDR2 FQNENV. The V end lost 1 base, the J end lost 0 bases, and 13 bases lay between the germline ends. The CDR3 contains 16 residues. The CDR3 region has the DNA TGTGCCAGCAGCCAATTTGGGGGCCTAAACTCCTACGAGCAGTACTTC. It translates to CASSQFGGLNSYEQYF.

The CDR3 sequence is CASQHGTGNSPLHF. The CDR3 coding sequence is TGTGCCAGCCAACACGGGACAGGCAATTCACCCCTCCACTTT. The chain uses TRBV25-1 and TRBJ1-6, with 8 bases identical to TRBD1. V gave up 8 bases and J gave up 7 bases; unmatched junction bases: 7. This CDR3 region has 14 residues. Germline V gene lookup returns CDR1 MGHDK and CDR2 SYGVNS.

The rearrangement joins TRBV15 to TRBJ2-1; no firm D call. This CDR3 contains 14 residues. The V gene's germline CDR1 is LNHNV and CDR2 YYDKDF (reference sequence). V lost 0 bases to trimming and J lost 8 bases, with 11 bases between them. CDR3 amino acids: CATSRDIIPDEQFF. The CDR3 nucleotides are TGTGCCACCAGCAGAGATATTATACCTGATGAGCAGTTCTTC.

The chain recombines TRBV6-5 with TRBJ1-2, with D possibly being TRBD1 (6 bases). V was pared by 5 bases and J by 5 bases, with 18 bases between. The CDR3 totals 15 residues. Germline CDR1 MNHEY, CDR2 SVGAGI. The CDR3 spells CASSRLAGDPYGYTF. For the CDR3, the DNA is TGTGCCAGCAGTCGTCTCGCAGGGGATCCTTATGGCTACACCTTC.

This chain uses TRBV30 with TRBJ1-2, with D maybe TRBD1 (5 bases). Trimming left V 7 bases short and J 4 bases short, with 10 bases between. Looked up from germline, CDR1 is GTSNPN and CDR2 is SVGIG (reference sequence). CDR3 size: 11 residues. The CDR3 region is CASGRTYGYTF. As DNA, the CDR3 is TGTGCCTCGGGACGGACCTATGGCTACACCTTC.

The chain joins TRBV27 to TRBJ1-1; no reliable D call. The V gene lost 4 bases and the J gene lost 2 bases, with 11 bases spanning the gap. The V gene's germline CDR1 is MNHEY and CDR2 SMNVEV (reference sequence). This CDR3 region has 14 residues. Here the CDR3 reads CASSSIRFNTEAFF. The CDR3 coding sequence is TGTGCCAGCAGTTCGATACGATTCAACACTGAAGCTTTCTTT.